The 26 T cell receptor beta chains reported below all come from one sample, sequenced in a study of shared clonotypes between healthy human individuals. Produced via immunoSEQ multiplex PCR; TCRdb's table is partial and in-frame only. The data show about 2,100,000 clones, with roughly 91% seen just once and around 1.7% held by the top ten. Naive CD8 cells lacked CD45RO and underwent positive selection for CCR7, leaving out terminally differentiated effector memory CD45RA+ cells. The sequenced material came from naive CD8+ T cells from PBMCs. All receptors come from a young man in good health. Some clones in this sample may be carry-over from other donors' samples.

The chain joins TRBV9 to TRBJ2-2; D gene unclear. The CDR3 sequence is 12 residues long. Germline loops: CDR1 SGDLS, CDR2 YYNGEE. Trimming shortened V by 3 bases and J by 9 bases, and 9 bases separated the two germline ends. CDR3: CASSARPRELFF. The CDR3 DNA is TGTGCCAGCAGCGCCCGACCCCGGGAGCTGTTTTTT.

V and J are TRBV4-2 and TRBJ2-6; D gene unclear. This CDR3 has 14 residues. V was cut by 1 base and J by 4 bases, with 5 bases left in between. In germline, CDR1 is LGHNA, CDR2 YNFKEQ. The CDR3 region has the DNA TGTGCCAGCAGCCAAGTTAACGGGGCCAACGTCCTGACTTTC. It is translated as CASSQVNGANVLTF.

The chain carries TRBV9 and TRBJ2-3; 15 positions agree with TRBD2. With 4 bases clipped from V and 3 bases from J, the junction kept 6 bases outside the gene matches. The CDR3 contains 17 residues. Germline CDR1 and CDR2: SGDLS and YYNGEE. The CDR3 coding sequence is TGTGCCAGCAGCTCCCGGACTAGCGGGAGGGGAACAGATACGCAGTATTTT. Protein: CASSSRTSGRGTDTQYF.

Points on this clone: The same CDR3 is also encoded by other DNA sequences in this sample. The chain uses TRBV6-5 and TRBJ2-2; D unclear. The germline V and J ends were trimmed by 2 bases and 5 bases, with 6 bases remaining between them. Germline CDR1 and CDR2: MNHEY and SVGAGI. The CDR3 is made up of 13 amino acids. CDR3 residues: CASSYLRTGELFF. The CDR3 DNA sequence: TGTGCCAGCAGTTACCTTAGGACCGGGGAGCTGTTTTTT.

The CDR3, as DNA: TGTGCCAGCACCCTGCGTTTCGACCGTGAGCAGTTCTTC. As protein: CASTLRFDREQFF. The chain joins TRBV28 to TRBJ2-1; no clear D gene. Trimming took off 7 bases at V and 9 bases at J, with 16 bases between the two ends. The CDR3 is 13 amino acids. The germline V gene has CDR1 MDHEN and CDR2 SYDVKM.

The chain links TRBV5-6 to TRBJ2-5; D is ambiguous. CDR3 length equals 15 residues. Germline V gene sequence: CDR1 SGHDT, CDR2 YYEEEE. Trimming removed 4 bases at V and 0 bases at J, with 13 bases between. The CDR3, as DNA: TGTGCCAGCAGCGTTTGGACGGTGTACCAAGAGACCCAGTACTTC. It is translated as CASSVWTVYQETQYF.

The chain joins TRBV15 to TRBJ2-7; D gene uncertain. Trimming removed 3 bases from V and 1 base from J, with 4 bases in between. The CDR3 covers 12 residues. Germline CDR1 LNHNV, CDR2 YYDKDF (reference sequence). This CDR3 reads CATSSYSYEQYF. CDR3 coding DNA: TGTGCCACCAGCAGCTATTCCTACGAGCAGTACTTC.

The CDR3 DNA reads TGTGCCAGCAGCTTAATTGGGCCTGACTACGAGCAGTACTTC. Translated: CASSLIGPDYEQYF. The rearrangement uses TRBV6-5 and TRBJ2-7; D unclear. Germline lookup yields CDR1 MNHEY and CDR2 SVGAGI. V lost 6 bases to trimming and J lost 3 bases, with 15 bases between them. There are 14 residues in the CDR3.

The CDR3 reads CASSIDLEAGVGHEQFF. The CDR3 nucleotides are TGTGCCAGTAGTATAGATCTTGAAGCGGGAGTGGGGCATGAGCAGTTCTTC. J is TRBJ2-1 and V is TRBV19; 8 bases match TRBD2. The CDR3 loop spans 17 amino acids. From germline, CDR1 is LNHDA and CDR2 SQIVND (reference sequence). The trim removed 0 bases at V and 8 bases at J, leaving 12 bases unmatched.

CDR3 nucleotide sequence: TGTGCCAGCAGTTTAGTGCCAGGGGGCACTGAAGCTTTCTTT. This encodes CASSLVPGGTEAFF. The V gene is TRBV27, the J gene TRBJ1-1; 7 bases agree with TRBD1. The CDR3 runs 14 residues. Trimming took 2 bases from V and 4 from J; bases not matched to a gene: 4. Germline CDR1 is MNHEY and CDR2 is SMNVEV (reference sequence).

The chain joins TRBV7-2 to TRBJ2-3; a possible D gene is TRBD2 (5 bases). The CDR3 has 16 residues. The germline V gene encodes CDR1 SGHTA and CDR2 FQGNSA. V was cut by 3 bases and J by 0 bases, with 13 bases left in between. In nucleotides, the CDR3 is TGTGCCAGCAGCTTGTGGGAGCGGACCAGCACAGATACGCAGTATTTT. Translating gives CASSLWERTSTDTQYF.

This clone has more than one count but fewer than ten. The gene calls are TRBV5-6 and TRBJ1-1; 7 bases agree with TRBD1. V was pared by 3 bases and J by 0 bases, with 2 bases of the junction left unmatched. The CDR3 has 14 residues. CDR1 is SGHDT and CDR2 is YYEEEE in the germline V gene. CDR3 in amino acids: CASSSGQLNTEAFF. The CDR3 nucleotides are TGTGCCAGCAGCTCGGGACAGTTGAACACTGAAGCTTTCTTT.

This clone was seen a single time. The sample has other DNA sequences that encode this CDR3 too. As DNA, the CDR3 is TGTGCCAGCAGTTTAGGCAGACACACAGATACGCAGTATTTT. Amino acid sequence: CASSLGRHTDTQYF. The chain uses TRBV28 and TRBJ2-3; D remains unclear. Per germline, CDR1 MDHEN and CDR2 SYDVKM. V gave up 2 bases and J gave up 2 bases, with 8 bases separating them. The CDR3 is 14 residues long. The full variable domain, completed using reference TRBV28 and TRBJ2-3, is DVKVTQSSRYLVKRTGEKVFLECVQDMDHENMFWYRQDPGLGLRLIYFSYDVKMKEKGDIPEGYSVSREKKERFSLILESASTNQTSMYLCASSLGRHTDTQYFGPGTRLTVL.

V usage is TRBV7-9 and J usage is TRBJ2-1; no firm D call. CDR3 length: 16 amino acids. CDR1 is SEHNR, CDR2 FQNEAQ, per germline (reference sequence). With 2 bases removed from V and 0 bases from J, the gap between germline ends came to 11 bases. CDR3 in amino acids: CASSLNGWSSYNEQFF. The DNA of the CDR3 is TGTGCCAGCAGCTTAAACGGGTGGAGCTCCTACAATGAGCAGTTCTTC. Using reference TRBV7-9 and TRBJ2-1 for the parts outside the CDR3, the full variable domain is DTGVSQNPRHKITKRGQNVTFRCDPISEHNRLYWYRQTLGQGPEFLTYFQNEAQLEKSRLLSDRFSAERPKGSFSTLEIQRTEQGDSAMYLCASSLNGWSSYNEQFFGPGTRLTVL.

The chain joins TRBV9 to TRBJ2-5, with 10 nucleotides matching TRBD2. The end of the DNA is better explained by TRBJ2-7, so the J call may be wrong. The CDR3 sequence is 16 residues long. From germline, CDR1 is SGDLS and CDR2 YYNGEE. The CDR3, as DNA: TGTGCCAGCAGCGTCGCCGGGACTAGCGTGTCCTACGAGCAGTACTTC. Amino acid sequence: CASSVAGTSVSYEQYF.

Notes on this clone: The identical CDR3 is also encoded by other nucleotide sequences in the sample. This chain joins TRBV9 and TRBJ2-1, with D perhaps TRBD2 (5 bases). V lost 0 bases and J lost 6, with 10 bases in between. CDR1 is SGDLS and CDR2 is YYNGEE in the germline V gene. CDR3 size: 14 residues. The CDR3 reads CASSVEPSPNEQFF. The CDR3 nucleotides read TGTGCCAGCAGCGTAGAGCCTAGCCCCAATGAGCAGTTCTTC.

This clone was recorded once. This sequence joins TRBV13 and TRBJ1-1; D unclear. Trimming removed 1 base at V and 1 base at J, with 13 bases between. CDR1 and CDR2 (germline): PRHDT, FYEKMQ (reference sequence). The CDR3 length is 16 residues. The CDR3: CASSLEGGSWNTEAFF. Here the CDR3 DNA reads TGTGCCAGCAGCTTAGAAGGAGGGTCCTGGAACACTGAAGCTTTCTTT.

In its sample, this clone was seen once. The V and J genes are TRBV2 and TRBJ2-3; D uncertain. CDR1 and CDR2 from the germline V gene are SNHLY and FYNNEI. This CDR3 has 16 residues. The germline V and J ends were trimmed by 6 bases and 0 bases, with 16 bases remaining between them. The CDR3 loop reads CASRPVLAASTDTQYF. The DNA for the CDR3 is TGTGCCAGCAGACCCGTACTGGCGGCGAGCACAGATACGCAGTATTTT. Drawing the rest from reference TRBV2 and TRBJ2-3, the complete variable domain is EPEVTQTPSHQVTQMGQEVILRCVPISNHLYFYWYRQILGQKVEFLVSFYNNEISEKSEIFDDQFSVERPDGSNFTLKIRSTKLEDSAMYFCASRPVLAASTDTQYFGPGTRLTVL.

This rearrangement joins TRBV27 to TRBJ1-1, with D perhaps TRBD1 (6 bases). Looked up from germline, CDR1 is MNHEY and CDR2 is SMNVEV (reference sequence). The CDR3 is 13 amino acids. V was cut by 4 bases and J by 4 bases, with 10 bases left in between. The CDR3 DNA follows: TGTGCCAGCAGTTACAGGGTGCGCACTGAAGCTTTCTTT. It yields the protein CASSYRVRTEAFF.

V is TRBV6-5 and J is TRBJ2-7; no firm D call. CDR1 and CDR2 (germline): MNHEY, SVGAGI. V lost 5 bases and J 3 bases, leaving 11 bases between the germline ends. The CDR3 consists of 13 residues. CDR3 DNA sequence: TGTGCCAGCAGTCCCGACATTGGCTACGAGCAGTACTTC. It specifies CASSPDIGYEQYF.

V is TRBV5-4 and J is TRBJ2-2; D is perhaps TRBD2 (5 bases). This CDR3 spans 14 amino acids. Germline CDR1 is SGHNT and CDR2 is YYREEE (reference sequence). The V and J ends lost 4 bases and 5 bases respectively, with 12 bases between them. DNA for the CDR3: TGTGCCAGCAGCATAACAGAGGGTACCGGGGAGCTGTTTTTT. Amino acid sequence: CASSITEGTGELFF. The full variable domain, its missing parts supplied by reference TRBV5-4 and TRBJ2-2, is ETGVTQSPTHLIKTRGQQVTLRCSSQSGHNTVSWYQQALGQGPQFIFQYYREEENGRGNFPPRFSGLQFPNYSSELNVNALELDDSALYLCASSITEGTGELFFGEGSRLTVL.

V usage is TRBV9 and J usage is TRBJ2-5, with TRBD2 matching over 7 bases. Germline V CDR1 and CDR2: SGDLS, YYNGEE. This CDR3 comprises 18 residues. V was pared by 0 bases and J by 2 bases, with 13 bases of the junction left unmatched. CDR3 DNA: TGTGCCAGCAGCGTAGGTTCTAGCGGACCAATTATTCAAGAGACCCAGTACTTC. This codes for CASSVGSSGPIIQETQYF. Using reference TRBV9 and TRBJ2-5 for the parts outside the CDR3, the full variable domain is DSGVTQTPKHLITATGQRVTLRCSPRSGDLSVYWYQQSLDQGLQFLIQYYNGEERAKGNILERFSAQQFPDLHSELNLSSLELGDSALYFCASSVGSSGPIIQETQYFGPGTRLLVL.

V and J are TRBV18 and TRBJ1-2; tentative D call: TRBD1 (5 bases). Germline CDR1 reads KGHSH; CDR2 reads LQKENI. Trimming took 4 bases from V and 5 from J, leaving 17 bases between them. The CDR3 loop spans 15 amino acids. CDR3 sequence reads: CASSLGRGTGYGYTF. CDR3 DNA sequence: TGTGCCAGCTCACTCGGACGGGGGACGGGGTATGGCTACACCTTC.

The CDR3, as DNA: TGTGCCAGCAGCCCCTCGAGTGGGTGGGCAGATACGCAGTATTTT. It specifies CASSPSSGWADTQYF. V usage is TRBV7-2 and J usage is TRBJ2-3; D is uncertain. Germline CDR1 and CDR2: SGHTA and FQGNSA. V was shortened by 5 bases and J by 4 bases, with 16 bases between the two germline ends. CDR3 length: 15 amino acids.

This sequence joins TRBV18 and TRBJ2-1; TRBD2 is a possible D gene (5 bases). V dropped 6 bases and J dropped 0 bases, with 9 bases sitting between them. The germline gives CDR1 KGHSH, CDR2 LQKENI. The CDR3 runs to 14 residues. This CDR3 reads CASSGLGSYNEQFF. As DNA, the CDR3 is TGTGCCAGCTCCGGACTGGGCTCCTACAATGAGCAGTTCTTC.

Points on this clone: Other DNA sequences from this sample encode an identical CDR3 as well. The chain has TRBV6-5 and TRBJ1-1; no firm D call. V lost 5 bases to trimming and J lost 0 bases, with 7 bases between them. The CDR3 extends over 13 amino acids. Germline V CDR1 and CDR2: MNHEY, SVGAGI. The CDR3 spells CASSPTMNTEAFF. The CDR3, as DNA: TGTGCCAGCAGTCCAACCATGAACACTGAAGCTTTCTTT.